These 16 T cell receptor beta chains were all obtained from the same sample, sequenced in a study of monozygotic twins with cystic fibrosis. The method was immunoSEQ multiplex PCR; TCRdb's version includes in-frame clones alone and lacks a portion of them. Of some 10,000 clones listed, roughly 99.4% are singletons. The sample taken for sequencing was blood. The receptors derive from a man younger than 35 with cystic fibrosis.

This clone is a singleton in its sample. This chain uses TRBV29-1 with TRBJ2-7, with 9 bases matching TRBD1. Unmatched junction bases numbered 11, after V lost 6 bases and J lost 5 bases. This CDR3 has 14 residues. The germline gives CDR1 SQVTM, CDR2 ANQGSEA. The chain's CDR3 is CSVTNRDRAHEQYF. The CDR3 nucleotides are TGCAGCGTAACCAACCGGGACAGGGCCCACGAGCAGTACTTC.

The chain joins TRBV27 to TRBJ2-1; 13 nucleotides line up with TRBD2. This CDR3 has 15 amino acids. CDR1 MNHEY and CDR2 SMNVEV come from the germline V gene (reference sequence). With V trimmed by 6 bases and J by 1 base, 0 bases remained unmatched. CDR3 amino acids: CASRLAGGSYNEQFF. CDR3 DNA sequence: TGTGCCAGCAGACTAGCGGGGGGGTCCTACAATGAGCAGTTCTTC.

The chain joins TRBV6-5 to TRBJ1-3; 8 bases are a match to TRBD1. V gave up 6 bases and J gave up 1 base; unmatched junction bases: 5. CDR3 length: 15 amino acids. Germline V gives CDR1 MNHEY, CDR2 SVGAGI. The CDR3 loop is CASSATGGSGNTIYF. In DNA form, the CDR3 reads TGTGCCAGCAGCGCCACAGGGGGATCTGGAAACACCATATATTTT.

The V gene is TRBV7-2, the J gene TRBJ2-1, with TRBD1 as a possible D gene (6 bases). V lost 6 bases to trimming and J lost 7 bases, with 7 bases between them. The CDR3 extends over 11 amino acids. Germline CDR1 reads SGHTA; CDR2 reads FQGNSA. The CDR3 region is CASRGGNEQFF. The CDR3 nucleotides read TGTGCCAGCAGAGGGGGAAATGAGCAGTTCTTC.

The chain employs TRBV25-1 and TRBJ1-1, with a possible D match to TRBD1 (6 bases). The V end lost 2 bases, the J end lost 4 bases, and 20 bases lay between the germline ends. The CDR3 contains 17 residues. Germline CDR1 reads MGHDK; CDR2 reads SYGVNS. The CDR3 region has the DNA TGTGCCAGCAGTGAACCCGGAACAGGGCTTGGCGGCACTGAAGCTTTCTTT. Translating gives CASSEPGTGLGGTEAFF.

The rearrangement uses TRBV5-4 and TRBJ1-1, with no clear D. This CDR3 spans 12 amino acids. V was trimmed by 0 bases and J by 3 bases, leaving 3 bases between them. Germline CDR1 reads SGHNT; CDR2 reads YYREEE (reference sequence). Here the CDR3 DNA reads TGTGCCAGCAGCTTGGGTTACACTGAAGCTTTCTTT. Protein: CASSLGYTEAFF.

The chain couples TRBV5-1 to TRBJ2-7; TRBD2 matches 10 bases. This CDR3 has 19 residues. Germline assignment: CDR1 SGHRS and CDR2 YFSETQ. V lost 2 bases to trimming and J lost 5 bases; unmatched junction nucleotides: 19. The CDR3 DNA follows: TGCGCCAGCAGCTTCAGCGGGAGGGTCTTCCCTTGGGGAACGAACGAGCAGTACTTC. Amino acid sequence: CASSFSGRVFPWGTNEQYF.

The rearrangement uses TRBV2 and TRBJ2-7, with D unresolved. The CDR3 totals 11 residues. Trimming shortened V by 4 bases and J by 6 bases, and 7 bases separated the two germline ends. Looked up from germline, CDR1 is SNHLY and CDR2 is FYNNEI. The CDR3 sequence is CASSGEVEQYF. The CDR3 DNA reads TGTGCCAGCAGTGGGGAAGTCGAGCAGTACTTC.

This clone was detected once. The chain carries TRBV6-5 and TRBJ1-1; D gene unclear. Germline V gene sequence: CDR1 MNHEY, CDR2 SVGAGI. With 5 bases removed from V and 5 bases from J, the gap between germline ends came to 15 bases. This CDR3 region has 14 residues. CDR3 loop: CASSARGSGTEAFF. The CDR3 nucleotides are TGTGCCAGCAGTGCCCGTGGGTCGGGGACTGAAGCTTTCTTT.

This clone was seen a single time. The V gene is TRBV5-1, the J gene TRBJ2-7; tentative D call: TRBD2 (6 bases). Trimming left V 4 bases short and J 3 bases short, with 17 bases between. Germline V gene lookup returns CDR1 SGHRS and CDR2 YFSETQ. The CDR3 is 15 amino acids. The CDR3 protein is CASSGGGGSVYEQYF. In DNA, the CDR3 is TGCGCCAGCAGCGGGGGAGGAGGGAGCGTCTACGAGCAGTACTTC.

This CDR3 is CATQETLNSEKLFF. CDR3 DNA: TGCGCCACTCAAGAGACACTTAATTCCGAAAAACTGTTTTTT. This chain uses TRBV10-1 with TRBJ1-4; the D is unclear. Per germline, CDR1 WNHNN and CDR2 SYGVQD (reference sequence). Trimming stripped 10 bases from V and 8 bases from J, with 20 bases between. The CDR3 runs to 14 residues.

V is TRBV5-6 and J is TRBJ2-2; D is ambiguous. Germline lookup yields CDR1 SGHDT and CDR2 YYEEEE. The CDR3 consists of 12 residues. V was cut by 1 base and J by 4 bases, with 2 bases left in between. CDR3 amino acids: CASSLPTGELFF. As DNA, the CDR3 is TGTGCCAGCAGCTTGCCCACCGGGGAGCTGTTTTTT.

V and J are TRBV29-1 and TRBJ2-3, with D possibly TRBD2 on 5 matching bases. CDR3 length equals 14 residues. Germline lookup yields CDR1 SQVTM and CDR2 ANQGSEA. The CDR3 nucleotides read TGCAACCTCCACGGGAACAGTCGCACAGATACGCAGTATTTT. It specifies CNLHGNSRTDTQYF.

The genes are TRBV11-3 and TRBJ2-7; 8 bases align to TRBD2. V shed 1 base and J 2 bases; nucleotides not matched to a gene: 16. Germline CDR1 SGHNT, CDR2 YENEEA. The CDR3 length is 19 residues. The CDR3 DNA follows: TGTGCCAGCAGCTTAGTTTGGGGGCTAGCGGGTACGCTAACCTACGAGCAGTACTTC. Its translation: CASSLVWGLAGTLTYEQYF. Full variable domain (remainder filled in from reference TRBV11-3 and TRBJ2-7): EAGVVQSPRYKIIEKKQPVAFWCNPISGHNTLYWYLQNLGQGPELLIRYENEEAVDDSQLPKDRFSAERLKGVDSTLKIQPAELGDSAVYLCASSLVWGLAGTLTYEQYFGPGTRLTVT.

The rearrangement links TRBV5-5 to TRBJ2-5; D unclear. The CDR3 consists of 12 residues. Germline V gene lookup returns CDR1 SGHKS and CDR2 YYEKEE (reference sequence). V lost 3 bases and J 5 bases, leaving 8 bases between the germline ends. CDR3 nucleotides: TGTGCCAGCAGCTGGGCGTGGGAGACCCAGTACTTC. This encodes CASSWAWETQYF.

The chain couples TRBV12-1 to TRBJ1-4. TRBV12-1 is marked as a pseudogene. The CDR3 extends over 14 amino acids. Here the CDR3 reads CASSFVDLHEKLFF. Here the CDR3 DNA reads TGTGCCAGCAGCTTTGTGGACTTGCATGAAAAACTGTTTTTT.